This T cell receptor (beta chain) originates from a study of shared clonotypes between healthy human individuals. Findings of the study overall: Naive CD4 clonotype sharing across several donors was approximately 5%. The genetic and exposure-history diversity represented was limited by few donors.

The assay ran at deep level. Only in-frame clones appear in the TCRdb table, and some are missing; sequencing was by immunoSEQ multiplex PCR. The table records about 1.5 million clones, nearly 99% of them present only once. The split of CD4+ cells yielded CD45RA+ naive and CD45RA-negative memory subsets. V trimming: 0 bases; J trimming: 13 bases; junction bases outside the gene matches: 4. The CDR3 sequence is 13 residues long. From germline, CDR1 is SGHAT and CDR2 FQNNGV. As to this clone: Antigen: not known.

This sequence originates from a man younger than 40 in good health. The chain links TRBV11-2 to TRBJ2-1, with 9 positions matching TRBD2. The specimen sequenced was naive CD4+ T cells sorted from blood. Specified subset: CD45RA+ positively selected. Written as DNA, the CDR3 is TGTGCCAGCAGCTTAGAGGCTAGCGGGAACCAGTTCTTC. This sequence encodes CASSLEASGNQFF.